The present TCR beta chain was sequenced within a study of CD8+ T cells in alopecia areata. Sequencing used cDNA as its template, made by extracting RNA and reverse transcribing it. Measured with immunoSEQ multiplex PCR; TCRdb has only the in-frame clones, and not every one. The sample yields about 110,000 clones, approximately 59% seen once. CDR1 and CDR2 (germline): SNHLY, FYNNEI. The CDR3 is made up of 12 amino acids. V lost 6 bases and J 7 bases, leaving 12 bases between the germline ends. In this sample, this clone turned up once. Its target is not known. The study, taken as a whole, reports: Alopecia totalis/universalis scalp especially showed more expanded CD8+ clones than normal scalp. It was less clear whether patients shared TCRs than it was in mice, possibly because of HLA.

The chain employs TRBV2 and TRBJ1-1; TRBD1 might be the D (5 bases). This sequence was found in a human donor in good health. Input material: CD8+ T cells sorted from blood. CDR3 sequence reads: CASSFGGYEAFF. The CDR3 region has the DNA TGTGCCAGCAGCTTCGGGGGGTATGAAGCTTTCTTT.